The 22 T cell receptor beta chains presented below share a single source sample, sequenced in a study of T-cell reconstitution after alpha-beta-depleted transplantation in children. Preparing the TCRbeta library involved the use of unique molecular identifiers. TCRdb ran MiXCR on the PCR reads and lists one entry per CDR3 protein. The top ten clones hold approximately 5% of a sample with approximately 400,000 distinct CDR3 sequences, approximately 10% of them seen once. The sample was PBMCs from the stem cell graft donor, taken from the stem cell graft. Receptors were obtained from a human donor who donated a stem cell graft to a child with acute myeloid leukemia.

This clonotype came up a few times. The genes are TRBV6-5 and TRBJ2-1, with 7 bases identical to TRBD1. This CDR3 spans 15 amino acids. From germline, CDR1 is MNHEY and CDR2 SVGAGI. The junction had 1 base not matched to a gene; V was cut back by 2 bases and J by 0 bases. The CDR3 nucleotides read TGTGCCAGCAGTTACAACAGGGGCTCCTACAATGAGCAGTTCTTC. Its protein product is CASSYNRGSYNEQFF.

This clonotype was seen more than once but under ten times. J is TRBJ2-2 and V is TRBV7-3, with TRBD2 identical over 10 bases. The length of the CDR3 is 16 residues. CDR1 and CDR2 from the germline V gene are SGHTA and FQGTGA. Trimming removed 4 bases from V and 4 bases from J; junction bases left unmatched: 6. CDR3 in amino acids: CASSSSGLAITGELFF. The CDR3 DNA sequence: TGTGCCAGCAGCTCATCGGGACTAGCGATCACCGGGGAGCTGTTTTTT.

This clonotype was detected only a few times. The CDR3 loop is CSPETGDGGYTF. CDR3 DNA sequence: TGCAGTCCGGAGACAGGGGACGGGGGCTACACCTTC. This chain joins TRBV20-1 and TRBJ1-2, with TRBD1 matching over 8 bases. V was pared by 8 bases and J by 8 bases, with 10 bases of the junction left unmatched. CDR1 is DFQATT, CDR2 SNEGSKA, per germline (reference sequence). The CDR3 covers 12 residues.

This clonotype was found once. The chain uses TRBV15 and TRBJ1-2; tentatively, D is TRBD1 (6 bases). Germline values: CDR1 LNHNV, CDR2 YYDKDF (reference sequence). Trimming stripped 5 bases from V and 0 bases from J, with 22 bases between. The CDR3 consists of 18 residues. CDR3 amino acids: CATSVYRVYFPANYGYTF. CDR3 DNA: TGTGCCACCAGCGTATACAGGGTTTACTTTCCAGCTAACTATGGCTACACCTTC.

In its sample, this clonotype was seen a few times. The J gene is TRBJ1-5, the V gene TRBV30, with D perhaps matching TRBD1 (5 bases). This CDR3 has 11 residues. The V end lost 4 bases, the J end lost 6 bases, and 7 bases lay between the germline ends. Germline loops: CDR1 GTSNPN, CDR2 SVGIG (reference sequence). CDR3 region: CAWTGPQPQHF. The CDR3 nucleotides read TGTGCCTGGACAGGGCCTCAGCCCCAGCATTTT.

The chain combines TRBV7-9 with TRBJ2-7; D possibly matches TRBD1 or TRBD2 (5 bases each). Germline values: CDR1 SEHNR, CDR2 FQNEAQ (reference sequence). V was clipped by 7 bases and J by 3 bases, with 7 bases between them. The CDR3 runs to 11 residues. The CDR3 region is CASTGSYEQYF. For the CDR3, the DNA is TGTGCCAGCACAGGGAGCTACGAGCAGTACTTC.

This clonotype came up many times. The rearrangement joins TRBV28 to TRBJ2-5; either TRBD1 or TRBD2 may fit D (5 bases each). Germline V gene data show CDR1 as MDHEN and CDR2 as SYDVKM. The V gene lost 11 bases and the J gene lost 2 bases, with 21 bases spanning the gap. The CDR3 length is 15 residues. The chain's CDR3 is CAATYMGERQETQYF. The CDR3 nucleotides are TGTGCCGCCACCTATATGGGGGAAAGGCAAGAGACCCAGTACTTC.

This clonotype was seen a few times. The chain uses TRBV5-5 and TRBJ1-2; D remains unclear. The CDR3 is 16 residues long. V lost 2 bases and J 0 bases, leaving 14 bases between the germline ends. Germline-derived CDR1 and CDR2 are SGHKS and YYEKEE (reference sequence). The CDR3: CASSLYSQVANYGYTF. In DNA, the CDR3 is TGTGCCAGCAGCTTATACAGCCAGGTAGCTAACTATGGCTACACCTTC.

The rearrangement links TRBV5-1 to TRBJ1-1; D is possibly TRBD1 (6 bases). V was pared by 0 bases and J by 1 base, with 16 bases between. Germline values: CDR1 SGHRS, CDR2 YFSETQ. This CDR3 spans 17 amino acids. CDR3 sequence: CASSLARGARKNTEAFF. The CDR3, as DNA: TGCGCCAGCAGCTTGGCCCGGGGGGCCCGCAAGAACACTGAAGCTTTCTTT.

The V and J genes are TRBV6-1 and TRBJ2-1; 7 positions agree with TRBD2. Losses at the gene ends were 6 bases for V and 3 bases for J; bases not matched to a gene: 5. Germline lookup yields CDR1 MNHNS and CDR2 SASEGT. CDR3 length: 14 residues. The CDR3 loop reads CASSPTSDYNEQFF. In nucleotides, the CDR3 is TGTGCCAGCAGCCCTACTAGCGACTACAATGAGCAGTTCTTC.

The V gene is TRBV12-3 or TRBV12-4, the J gene TRBJ1-5; D is uncertain. This CDR3 comprises 15 residues. Trimming took 2 bases from V and 1 from J, leaving 9 bases between them. CDR3 DNA sequence: TGTGCCAGCAGTTTAATGTATCCGAGCAATCAGCCCCAGCATTTT. Its translation: CASSLMYPSNQPQHF.

This chain uses TRBV4-3 with TRBJ2-3; TRBD2 matches 8 bases. The V segment lost 4 bases and the J segment 5 bases; nucleotides outside the gene matches: 11. The CDR3 sequence is 16 residues long. From germline, CDR1 is LGHNA and CDR2 YSLEER. CDR3 in DNA: TGCGCCAGCAGCCCCCTGGGGGGGCTAGCGGGAGATACGCAGTATTTT. Its protein is CASSPLGGLAGDTQYF.

This clonotype was seen at least ten times. This chain uses TRBV15 with TRBJ2-3; 14 bases align to TRBD2. V lost 4 bases to trimming and J lost 10 bases; unmatched junction nucleotides: 7. This CDR3 contains 15 residues. CDR1 and CDR2 (germline): LNHNV, YYDKDF (reference sequence). In nucleotides, the CDR3 is TGTGCCACCAGCATCGGGACTAGCGGGAGTAGCGCGCAGTATTTT. This codes for CATSIGTSGSSAQYF. Complete variable domain (other parts from reference TRBV15 and TRBJ2-3): DAMVIQNPRYQVTQFGKPVTLSCSQTLNHNVMYWYQQKSSQAPKLLFHYYDKDFNNEADTPDNFQSRRPNTSFCFLDIRSPGLGDTAMYLCATSIGTSGSSAQYFGPGTRLTVL.

The J gene is TRBJ1-2, the V gene TRBV15; a possible D gene is TRBD1 (5 bases). The CDR3 is 16 residues long. Germline V lookup: CDR1 LNHNV, CDR2 YYDKDF (reference sequence). V lost 5 bases to trimming and J lost 1 base, with 17 bases between them. The CDR3 spells CATSRKTAPLNYGYTF. CDR3 bases: TGTGCCACCAGCCGAAAGACAGCTCCCCTTAACTATGGCTACACCTTC.

In the case of this clonotype: A much bigger clone sits one base away, suggesting this may be a read error. CDR3 in DNA: TGCAGCGCCACTAGTTCCTCTGGGTCCAACGTCCTGACTTTC. Translation: CSATSSSGSNVLTF. This chain links TRBV29-1 with TRBJ2-6; D is perhaps TRBD2 (5 bases). The CDR3 sequence is 14 residues long. Germline CDR1 reads SQVTM; CDR2 reads ANQGSEA.

This clonotype showed up many times. This chain joins TRBV7-3 and TRBJ2-1; TRBD2 matches 9 bases. Germline V lookup: CDR1 SGHTA, CDR2 FQGTGA. J was trimmed by 2 bases and V by 6 bases; bases with no gene match: 5. CDR3 length: 15 residues. The CDR3: CASSPAGGTYNEQFF. DNA for the CDR3: TGTGCCAGCAGTCCCGCGGGGGGGACCTACAATGAGCAGTTCTTC.

This clonotype has more than one count but fewer than ten. CDR3 nucleotides: TGTGCCAGCAGTTTTTCTACGCAGTATTTT. Translating gives CASSFSTQYF. This chain connects TRBV12-3 or TRBV12-4 to TRBJ2-3, with unresolved D. The CDR3 is made up of 10 amino acids. Trimming took off 3 bases at V and 8 bases at J, with 3 bases between the two ends.

This clonotype has only a few counts. CDR3 nucleotides: TGTGCCAGCAGTTACTCGATCAGGGCAGATCACTCTGGAAACACCATATATTTT. Translating it yields CASSYSIRADHSGNTIYF. This chain joins TRBV6-5 and TRBJ1-3; D possibly corresponds to TRBD1 (5 bases). Trimming took off 0 bases at V and 0 bases at J, with 15 bases between the two ends. The CDR3 is made up of 18 amino acids. Looked up from germline, CDR1 is MNHEY and CDR2 is SVGAGI.

In this sample, this clonotype turned up a few times. V is TRBV5-1 and J is TRBJ2-1; D is ambiguous. Per the germline V gene, CDR1 is SGHRS and CDR2 is YFSETQ. V dropped 2 bases and J dropped 9 bases, with 9 bases sitting between them. This CDR3 region has 12 residues. The CDR3 region is CASSFRLPEQFF. For the CDR3, the DNA is TGCGCCAGCAGCTTCAGACTTCCTGAGCAGTTCTTC.

The chain carries TRBV30 and TRBJ1-4, with D possibly TRBD1 on 6 matching bases. With 3 bases removed from V and 8 bases from J, the gap between germline ends came to 13 bases. The germline V gene encodes CDR1 GTSNPN and CDR2 SVGIG (reference sequence). This CDR3 has 13 amino acids. CDR3 sequence: CAWRGGAGEKLFF. CDR3 DNA sequence: TGTGCCTGGAGAGGGGGGGCTGGGGAAAAACTGTTTTTT.

This clonotype was found a few times. The chain carries TRBV20-1 and TRBJ1-1; TRBD1 agrees at 8 bases. Germline CDR1 DFQATT, CDR2 SNEGSKA (reference sequence). The CDR3 sequence is 12 residues long. Losses at the gene ends were 5 bases for V and 4 bases for J; bases not matched to a gene: 3. The DNA of the CDR3 is TGCAGTGCTTCGGACAGGGCCACTGAAGCTTTCTTT. Its translation: CSASDRATEAFF.

The V gene is TRBV7-8, the J gene TRBJ2-1; TRBD2 matches 10 bases. The CDR3 length is 16 residues. The ends lost 3 bases at V and 7 bases at J; junction bases unmatched: 9. Germline CDR1 SGHVS, CDR2 FQNEAQ. The CDR3: CASSFRVAGGWNEQFF. DNA of the CDR3: TGTGCCAGCAGCTTCCGGGTAGCGGGAGGTTGGAATGAGCAGTTCTTC.